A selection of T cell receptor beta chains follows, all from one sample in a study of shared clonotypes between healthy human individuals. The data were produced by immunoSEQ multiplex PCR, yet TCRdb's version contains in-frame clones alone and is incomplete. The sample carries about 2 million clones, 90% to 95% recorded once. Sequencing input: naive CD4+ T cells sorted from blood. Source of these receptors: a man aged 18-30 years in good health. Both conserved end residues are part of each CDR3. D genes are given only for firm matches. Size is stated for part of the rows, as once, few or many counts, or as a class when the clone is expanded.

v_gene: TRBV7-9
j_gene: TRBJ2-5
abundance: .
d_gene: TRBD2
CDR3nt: TGTGCCAGCAGCTTAGGGGCGGGAGATAGAGAGACCCAGTACTTC
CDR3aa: CASSLGAGDRETQYF

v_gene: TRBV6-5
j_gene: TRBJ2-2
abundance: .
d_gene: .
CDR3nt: TGTGCCAGCAGTTACCCTTGCAGGGAAAACACCGGGGAGCTGTTTTTT
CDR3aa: CASSYPCRENTGELFF

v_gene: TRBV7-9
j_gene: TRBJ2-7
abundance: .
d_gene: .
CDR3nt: TGTGCCAGCAGCTTAGGCCAGGGTGGGTCCGCTGAGTACGAGCAGTACTTC
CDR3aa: CASSLGQGGSAEYEQYF

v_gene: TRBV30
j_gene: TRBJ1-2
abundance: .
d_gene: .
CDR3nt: TGTGCCTGTTCCTTCAAGCTGAGTGGCTACACCTTC
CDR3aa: CACSFKLSGYTF

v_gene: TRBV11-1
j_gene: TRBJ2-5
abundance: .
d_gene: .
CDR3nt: TGTGCCAGCAGCCTGGGGCGGCGAGAGACCCAGTACTTC
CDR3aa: CASSLGRRETQYF

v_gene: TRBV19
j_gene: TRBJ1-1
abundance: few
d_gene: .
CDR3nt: TGTGCCAGTAGTCTGAACACTGAAGCTTTCTTT
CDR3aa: CASSLNTEAFF

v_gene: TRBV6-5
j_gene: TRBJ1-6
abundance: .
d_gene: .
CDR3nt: TGTGCCAGCAGTGAAGCTTCACCCCTCCACTTT
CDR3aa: CASSEASPLHF

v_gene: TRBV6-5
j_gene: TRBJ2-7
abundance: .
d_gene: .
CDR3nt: TGTGCCAGCAGTTACTCGAGTCAGTACTACGAGCAGTACTTC
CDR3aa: CASSYSSQYYEQYF

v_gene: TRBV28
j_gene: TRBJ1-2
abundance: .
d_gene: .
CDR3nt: TGTGCCAGCAGTTTTGAAGTCTATGGCTACACCTTC
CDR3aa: CASSFEVYGYTF

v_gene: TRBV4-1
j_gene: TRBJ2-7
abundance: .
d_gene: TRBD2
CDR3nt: TGCGCCAGCAGCCAGCAGGTCCCACTAGCGGGCCGATACGAGCAGTACTTC
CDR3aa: CASSQQVPLAGRYEQYF

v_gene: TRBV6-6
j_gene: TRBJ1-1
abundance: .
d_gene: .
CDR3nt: TGTGCCAGCAGTTACAGCGGGGCCAACACTGAAGCTTTCTTT
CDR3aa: CASSYSGANTEAFF

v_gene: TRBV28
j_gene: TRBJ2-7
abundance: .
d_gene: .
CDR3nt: TGTGCCAGCACCACGGCGGGGGCGGGGGAAAACTACGAGCAGTACTTC
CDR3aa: CASTTAGAGENYEQYF

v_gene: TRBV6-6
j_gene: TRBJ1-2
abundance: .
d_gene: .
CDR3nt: TGTGCCAGCAAGGAGACAGTTGGTTACACCTTC
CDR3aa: CASKETVGYTF

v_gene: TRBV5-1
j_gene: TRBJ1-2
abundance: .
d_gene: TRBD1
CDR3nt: TGCGCCAGCAGCTTACCGGGACAGGGGAGCGGGGGCTACACCTTC
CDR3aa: CASSLPGQGSGGYTF

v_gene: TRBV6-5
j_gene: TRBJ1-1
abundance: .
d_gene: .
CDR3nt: TGTGCCAGCAGTCAGGCCGGGTCGGATTGGGTAGCTTTCTTT
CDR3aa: CASSQAGSDWVAFF

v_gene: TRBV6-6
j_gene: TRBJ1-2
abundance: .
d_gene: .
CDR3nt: TGTGCCAGCAGTTACAGTACGGTTAACTATGGCTACACCTTC
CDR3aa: CASSYSTVNYGYTF

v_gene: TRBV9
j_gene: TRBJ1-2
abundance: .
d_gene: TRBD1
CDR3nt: TGTGCCAGCAGCAAGGAGGGACAGGGAAACGGCTACACCTTC
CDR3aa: CASSKEGQGNGYTF

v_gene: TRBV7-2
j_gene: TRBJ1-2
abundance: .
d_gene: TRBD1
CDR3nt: TGTGCCAGCAGCTCCCAGGGGGCTGTGGGCGGCTACACCTTC
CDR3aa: CASSSQGAVGGYTF

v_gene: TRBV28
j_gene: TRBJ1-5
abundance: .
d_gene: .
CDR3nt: TGTGCCAGCAGTACATCCTCTCCCGGGACCCTACGGCCCCAGCATTTT
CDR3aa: CASSTSSPGTLRPQHF

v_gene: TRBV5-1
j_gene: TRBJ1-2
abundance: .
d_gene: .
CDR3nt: TGCGCCAGCAGCTTGGAGCCAGGGGATAACTATGGCTACACCTTC
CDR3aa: CASSLEPGDNYGYTF

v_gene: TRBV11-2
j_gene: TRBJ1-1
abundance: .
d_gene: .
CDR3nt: TGTGCCAGCAGCTTGCAGAACACTGAAGCTTTCTTT
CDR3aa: CASSLQNTEAFF

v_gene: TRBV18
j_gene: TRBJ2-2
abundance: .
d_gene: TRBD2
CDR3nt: TGTGCCAGCTCACCACCTTCAGCGGGAGCTAACACCGGGGAGCTGTTTTTT
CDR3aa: CASSPPSAGANTGELFF

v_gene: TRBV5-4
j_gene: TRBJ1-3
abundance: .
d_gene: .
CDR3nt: TGTGCCAGCAGCACCGACGGCCGCTCTGGAAACACCATATATTTT
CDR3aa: CASSTDGRSGNTIYF

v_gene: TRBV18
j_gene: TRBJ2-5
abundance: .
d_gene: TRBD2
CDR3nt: TGTGCCAGCTCACCACCGCGGGGGGCAGGTGGAGAGACCCAGTACTTC
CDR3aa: CASSPPRGAGGETQYF

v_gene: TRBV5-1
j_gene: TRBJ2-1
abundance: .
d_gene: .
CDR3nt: TGCGCCAGCAGCCTCGGGACTCCCCCGAATGAGCAGTTCTTC
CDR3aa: CASSLGTPPNEQFF

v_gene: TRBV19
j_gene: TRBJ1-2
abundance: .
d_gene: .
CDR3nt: TGTGCCAGTAGTTCGACAGGCGGGTACTATGGCTACACCTTC
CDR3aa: CASSSTGGYYGYTF

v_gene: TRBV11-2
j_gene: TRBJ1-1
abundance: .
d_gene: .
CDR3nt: TGTGCCAGCAGTGACGGACTGAGATCCCCCAACGCTTTCTTT
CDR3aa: CASSDGLRSPNAFF

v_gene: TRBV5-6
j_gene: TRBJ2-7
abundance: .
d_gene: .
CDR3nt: TGTGCCAGCAGCTTGGTAGGGACCTCCTACGAGCAGTACTTC
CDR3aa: CASSLVGTSYEQYF

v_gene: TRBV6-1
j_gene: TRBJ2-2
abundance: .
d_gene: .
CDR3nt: TGTGCCAGCAGTGACCAGGGAAGCACCGGGGAGCTGTTTTTT
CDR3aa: CASSDQGSTGELFF

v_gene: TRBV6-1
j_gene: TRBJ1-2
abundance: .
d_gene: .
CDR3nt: TGTGCCAGCAGTGAAGCGCACGGGGGCAGCGGCTACACCTTC
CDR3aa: CASSEAHGGSGYTF

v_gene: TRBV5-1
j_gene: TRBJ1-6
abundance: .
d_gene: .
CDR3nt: TGCGCCAGCAGCTTGTCCAGTTGGACGGACCTTAATTCACCCCTCCACTTT
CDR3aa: CASSLSSWTDLNSPLHF

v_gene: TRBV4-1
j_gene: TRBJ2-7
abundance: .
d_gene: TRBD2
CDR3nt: TGCGCCAGCAGCCAACCGACTAGCAATCCCTACGAGCAGTACTTC
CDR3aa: CASSQPTSNPYEQYF

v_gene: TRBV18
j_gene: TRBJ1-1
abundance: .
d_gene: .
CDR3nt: TGTGCCAGCTCACAGGGAGTGAACACTGAAGCTTTCTTT
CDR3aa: CASSQGVNTEAFF

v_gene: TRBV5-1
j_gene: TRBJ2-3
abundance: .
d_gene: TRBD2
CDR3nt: TGCGCCAGCAGCCCGGGACTAGCGGGAGTCGGGAGTGGCACAGATACGCAGTATTTT
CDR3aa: CASSPGLAGVGSGTDTQYF

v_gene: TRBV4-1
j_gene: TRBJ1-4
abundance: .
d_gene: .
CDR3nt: TGCGCCAGCAGCCAAGAATCGGCTGCAACTAATGAAAAACTGTTTTTT
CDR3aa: CASSQESAATNEKLFF

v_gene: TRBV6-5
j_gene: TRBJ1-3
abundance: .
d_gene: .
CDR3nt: TGTGCCAGCAGGATTTTCAGGGAAGGAAACACCATATATTTT
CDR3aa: CASRIFREGNTIYF

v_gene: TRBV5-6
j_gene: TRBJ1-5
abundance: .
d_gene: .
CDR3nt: TGTGCCCCCCGGGTAAGGGTGCAGAGCAATCAGCCCCAGCATTTT
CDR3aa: CAPRVRVQSNQPQHF

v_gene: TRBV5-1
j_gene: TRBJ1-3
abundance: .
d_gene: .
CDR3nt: TGCGCCAGCAGCTTGAAGGGGACTAGCTCTGGAAACACCATATATTTT
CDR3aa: CASSLKGTSSGNTIYF

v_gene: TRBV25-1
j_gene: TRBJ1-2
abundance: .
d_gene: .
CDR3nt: TGTGCCAGCAGTGAAGATCAGGGCAACTATGGCTACACCTTC
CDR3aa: CASSEDQGNYGYTF

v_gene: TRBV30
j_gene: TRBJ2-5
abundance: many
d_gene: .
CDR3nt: TGTGCCTGGAGTCAGAACCGGGACTGGAGACAGGAGACCCAGTACTTC
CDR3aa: CAWSQNRDWRQETQYF

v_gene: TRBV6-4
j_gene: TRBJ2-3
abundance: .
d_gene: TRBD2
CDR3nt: TGTGCCAGCAGCTCTAGCGGGGGGGCCACAGATACGCAGTATTTT
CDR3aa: CASSSSGGATDTQYF

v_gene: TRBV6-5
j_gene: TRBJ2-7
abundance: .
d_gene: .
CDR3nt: TGTGCCAGCAGTTACTCACCTAGCTCCTACGAGCAGTACTTC
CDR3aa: CASSYSPSSYEQYF